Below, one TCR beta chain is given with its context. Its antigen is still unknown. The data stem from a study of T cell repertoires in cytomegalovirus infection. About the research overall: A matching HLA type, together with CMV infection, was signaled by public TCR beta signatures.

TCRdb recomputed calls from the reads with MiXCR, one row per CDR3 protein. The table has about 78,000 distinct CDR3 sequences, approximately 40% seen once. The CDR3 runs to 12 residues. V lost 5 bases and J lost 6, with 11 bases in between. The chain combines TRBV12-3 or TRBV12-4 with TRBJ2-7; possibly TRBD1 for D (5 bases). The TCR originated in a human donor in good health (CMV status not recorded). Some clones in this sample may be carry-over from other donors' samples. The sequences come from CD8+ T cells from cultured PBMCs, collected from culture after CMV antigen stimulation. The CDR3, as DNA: TGTGCCAGCAGTATCGCAGGGTCCGAGCAGTACTTC. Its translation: CASSIAGSEQYF.